This TCR beta chain derives from a study of cytomegalovirus exposure and HLA in healthy donors. Whole-study findings and limits: Confirmation in vitro established that a few CMV-associated chains were specific for CMV antigens. Some V segments (TRBV6-2 and TRBV6-3 among them) were excluded as indistinguishable.

The germline V gene encodes CDR1 SGDLS and CDR2 YYNGEE. The CDR3 length is 12 residues. With 4 bases removed from V and 6 bases from J, the gap between germline ends came to 7 bases. Of note for this clone: No antigen is known for it.

This PCR relied on a set of 60 Vbeta primers and 13 Jbeta primers. The table came from immunoSEQ multiplex PCR; TCRdb's copy has only in-frame clones and leaves some out. This sample has fewer than 150,000 clones, with around three quarters found just once. Each donor was nominally healthy when sampled (though unrecorded immune exposures were likely). This receptor was identified in a man aged 35 to 55 in good health and CMV-seropositive. The sequenced material came from PBMCs. This sequence joins TRBV9 and TRBJ2-2; D is unresolved. The CDR3 is CASSPYSGELFF. The CDR3, as DNA: TGTGCCAGCAGCCCGTACTCCGGGGAGCTGTTTTTT.